Detailed here is one T cell receptor beta chain. Its antigen is as yet unknown. A much larger clone differs by one base, so this may be a read error. Each CDR3 protein is one row after TCRdb ran MiXCR on the reads. This table has about 770,000 distinct CDR3 sequences, 25% to 30% appearing once. Germline CDR1 is SEHNR and CDR2 is FQNEAQ (reference sequence). This CDR3 contains 16 residues. After removal of 5 bases from V and 7 bases from J, the junction contained 10 bases not matched to a gene. The sample is drawn from a study of T cell repertoires in cytomegalovirus infection. In the study overall: Public TCR beta signatures marked donors with CMV infection and the matching HLA.

The study, taken as a whole, reports: HLA-C-restricted CMV-specific TCR beta clonotypes were dominant in the ex vivo response.

The chain is built from TRBV7-9 and TRBJ1-5; 11 nucleotides match TRBD1. Sequences were derived from cultured CD8+ T cells from PBMCs, sampled from culture after CMV antigen stimulation. The TCR originated in a human donor in good health (CMV status not recorded). Some clones in this sample may be carry-over from other donors' samples. CDR3 coding DNA: TGTGCCAGCAGCCTCCTCAGGACAGGGGGCGGGCAGCCCCAGCATTTT. It encodes CASSLLRTGGGQPQHF.